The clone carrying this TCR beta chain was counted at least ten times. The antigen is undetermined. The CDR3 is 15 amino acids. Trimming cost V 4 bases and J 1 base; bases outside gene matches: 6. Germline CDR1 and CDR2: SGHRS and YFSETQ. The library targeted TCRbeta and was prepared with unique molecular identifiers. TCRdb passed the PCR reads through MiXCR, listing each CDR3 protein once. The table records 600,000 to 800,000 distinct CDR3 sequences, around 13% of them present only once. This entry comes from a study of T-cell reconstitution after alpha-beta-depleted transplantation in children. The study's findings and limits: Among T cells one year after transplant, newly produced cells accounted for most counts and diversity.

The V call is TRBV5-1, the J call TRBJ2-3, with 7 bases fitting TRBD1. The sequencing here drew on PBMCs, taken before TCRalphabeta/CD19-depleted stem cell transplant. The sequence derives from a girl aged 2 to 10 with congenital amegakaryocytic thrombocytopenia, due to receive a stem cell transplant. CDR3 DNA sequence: TGCGCCAGCAGCCTCCGGGACAGCCGCACAGATACGCAGTATTTT. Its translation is CASSLRDSRTDTQYF.